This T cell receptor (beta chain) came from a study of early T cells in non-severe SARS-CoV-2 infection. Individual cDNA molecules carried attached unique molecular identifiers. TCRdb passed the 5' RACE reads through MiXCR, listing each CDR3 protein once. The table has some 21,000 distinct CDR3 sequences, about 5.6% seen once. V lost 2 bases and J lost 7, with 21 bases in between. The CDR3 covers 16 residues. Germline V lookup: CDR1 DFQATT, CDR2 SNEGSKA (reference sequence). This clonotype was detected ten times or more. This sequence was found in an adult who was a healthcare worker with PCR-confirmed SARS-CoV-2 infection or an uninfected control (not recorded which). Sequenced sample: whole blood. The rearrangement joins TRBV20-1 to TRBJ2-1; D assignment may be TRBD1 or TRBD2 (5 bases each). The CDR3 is CSARSLTGTQGNEQFF. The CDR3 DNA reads TGCAGTGCTAGATCCCTAACCGGGACCCAGGGTAATGAGCAGTTCTTC.